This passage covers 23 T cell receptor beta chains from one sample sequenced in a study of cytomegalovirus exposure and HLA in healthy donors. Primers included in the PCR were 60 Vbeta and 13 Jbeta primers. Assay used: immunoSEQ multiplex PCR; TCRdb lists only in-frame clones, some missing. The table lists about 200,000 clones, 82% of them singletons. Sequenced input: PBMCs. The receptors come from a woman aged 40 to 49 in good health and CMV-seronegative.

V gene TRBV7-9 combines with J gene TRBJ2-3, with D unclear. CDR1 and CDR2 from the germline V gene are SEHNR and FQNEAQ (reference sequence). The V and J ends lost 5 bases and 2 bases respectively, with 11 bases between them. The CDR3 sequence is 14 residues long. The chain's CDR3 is CASSPIRNTDTQYF. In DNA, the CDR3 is TGTGCCAGCAGCCCAATTAGAAACACAGATACGCAGTATTTT.

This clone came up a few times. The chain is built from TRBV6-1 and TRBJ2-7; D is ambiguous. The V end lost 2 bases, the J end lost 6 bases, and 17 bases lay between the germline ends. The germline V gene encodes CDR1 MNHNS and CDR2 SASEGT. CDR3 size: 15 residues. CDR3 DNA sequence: TGTGCCAGCAGTGAATTACCTTATCCTAGTGGCGAGCAGTACTTC. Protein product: CASSELPYPSGEQYF.

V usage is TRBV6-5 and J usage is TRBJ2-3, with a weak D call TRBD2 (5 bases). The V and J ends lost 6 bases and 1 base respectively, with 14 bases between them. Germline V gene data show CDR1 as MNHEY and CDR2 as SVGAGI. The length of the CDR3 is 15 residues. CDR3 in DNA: TGTGCCAGCAGCAGACGGGGAGAGGGCACAGATACGCAGTATTTT. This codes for CASSRRGEGTDTQYF.

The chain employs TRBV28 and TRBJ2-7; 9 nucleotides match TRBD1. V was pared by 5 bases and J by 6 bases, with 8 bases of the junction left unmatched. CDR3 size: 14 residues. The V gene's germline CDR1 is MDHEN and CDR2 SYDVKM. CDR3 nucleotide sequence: TGTGCCAGCAGTCCCGGGACAGGGATCGTCGAGCAGTACTTC. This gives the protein CASSPGTGIVEQYF.

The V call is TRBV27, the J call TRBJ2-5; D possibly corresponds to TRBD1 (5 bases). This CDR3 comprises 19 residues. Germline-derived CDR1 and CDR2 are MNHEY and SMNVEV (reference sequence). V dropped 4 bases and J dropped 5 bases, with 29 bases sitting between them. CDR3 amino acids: CASSSVPGRIMGRRETQYF. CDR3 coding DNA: TGTGCCAGCAGTTCCGTTCCGGGCCGCATTATGGGGCGGCGGGAGACCCAGTACTTC.

The CDR3 sequence is CASSTIGTSRNEKLFF. In nucleotides, the CDR3 is TGTGCCAGCAGCACAATCGGGACATCGAGGAATGAAAAACTGTTTTTT. The V call is TRBV5-4, the J call TRBJ1-4, with D possibly TRBD1 on 6 matching bases. Germline lookup yields CDR1 SGHNT and CDR2 YYREEE (reference sequence). There are 16 residues in the CDR3. The V end lost 4 bases, the J end lost 5 bases, and 18 bases lay between the germline ends. The full variable domain, rest sourced from reference TRBV5-4 and TRBJ1-4, is ETGVTQSPTHLIKTRGQQVTLRCSSQSGHNTVSWYQQALGQGPQFIFQYYREEENGRGNFPPRFSGLQFPNYSSELNVNALELDDSALYLCASSTIGTSRNEKLFFGSGTQLSVL.

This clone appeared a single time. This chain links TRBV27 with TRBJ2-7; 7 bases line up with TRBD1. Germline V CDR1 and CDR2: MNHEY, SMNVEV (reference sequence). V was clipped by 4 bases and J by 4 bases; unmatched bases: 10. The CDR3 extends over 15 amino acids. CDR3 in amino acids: CASSSQNRGRYEQYF. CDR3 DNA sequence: TGTGCCAGCAGTTCACAAAACAGGGGCCGATACGAGCAGTACTTC.

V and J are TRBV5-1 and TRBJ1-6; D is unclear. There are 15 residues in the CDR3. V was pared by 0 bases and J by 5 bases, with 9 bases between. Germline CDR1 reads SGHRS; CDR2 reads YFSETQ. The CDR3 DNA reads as TGCGCCAGCAGCTTGGACAGTTTTAATAATTCACCCCTCCACTTT. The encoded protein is CASSLDSFNNSPLHF.

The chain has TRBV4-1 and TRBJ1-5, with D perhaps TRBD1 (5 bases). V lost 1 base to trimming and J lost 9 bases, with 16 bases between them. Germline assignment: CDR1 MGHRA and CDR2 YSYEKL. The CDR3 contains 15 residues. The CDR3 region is CASSQGGPAGWPQHF. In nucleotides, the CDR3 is TGCGCCAGCAGCCAAGGCGGACCTGCAGGGTGGCCCCAGCATTTT.

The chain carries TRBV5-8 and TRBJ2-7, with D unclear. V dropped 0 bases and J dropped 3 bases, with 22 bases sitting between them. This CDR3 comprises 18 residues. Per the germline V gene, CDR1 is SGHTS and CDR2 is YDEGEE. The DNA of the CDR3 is TGTGCCAGCAGCTTGGTCTACTTTGGCCCGACGACACACTACGAGCAGTACTTC. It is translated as CASSLVYFGPTTHYEQYF.

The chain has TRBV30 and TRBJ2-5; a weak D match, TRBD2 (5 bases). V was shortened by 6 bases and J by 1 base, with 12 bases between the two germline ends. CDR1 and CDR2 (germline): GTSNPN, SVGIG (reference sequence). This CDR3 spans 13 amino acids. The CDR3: CACRGAVQETQYF. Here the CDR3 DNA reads TGTGCCTGCCGGGGAGCGGTCCAAGAGACCCAGTACTTC.

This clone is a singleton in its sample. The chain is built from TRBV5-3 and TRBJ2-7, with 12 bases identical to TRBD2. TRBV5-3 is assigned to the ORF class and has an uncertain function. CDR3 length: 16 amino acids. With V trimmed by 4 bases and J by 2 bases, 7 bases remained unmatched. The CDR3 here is CARSRSSGRVPYEQYF. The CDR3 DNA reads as TGTGCCAGAAGCCGCTCTAGCGGGAGGGTCCCCTACGAGCAGTACTTC.

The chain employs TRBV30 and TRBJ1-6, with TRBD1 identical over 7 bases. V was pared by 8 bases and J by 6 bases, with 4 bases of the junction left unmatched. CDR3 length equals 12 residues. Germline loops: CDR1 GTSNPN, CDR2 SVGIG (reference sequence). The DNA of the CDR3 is TGTGCCCACAGGGGTACTAATTCACCCCTCCACTTT. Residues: CAHRGTNSPLHF.

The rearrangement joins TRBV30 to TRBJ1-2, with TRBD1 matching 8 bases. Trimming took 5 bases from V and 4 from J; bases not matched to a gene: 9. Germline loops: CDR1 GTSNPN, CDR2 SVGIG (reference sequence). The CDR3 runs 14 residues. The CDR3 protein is CAWGRGRGFYGYTF. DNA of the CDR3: TGTGCCTGGGGCAGGGGGCGAGGTTTCTATGGCTACACCTTC.

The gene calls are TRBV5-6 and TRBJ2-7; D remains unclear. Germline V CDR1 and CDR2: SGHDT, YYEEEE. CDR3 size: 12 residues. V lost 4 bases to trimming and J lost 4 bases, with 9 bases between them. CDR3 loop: CASSAASYEQYF. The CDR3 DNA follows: TGTGCCAGCAGCGCGGCTAGTTACGAGCAGTACTTC.

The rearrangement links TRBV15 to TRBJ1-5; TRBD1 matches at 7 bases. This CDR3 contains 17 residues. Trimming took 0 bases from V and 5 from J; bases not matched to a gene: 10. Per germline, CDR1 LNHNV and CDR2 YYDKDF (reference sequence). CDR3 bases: TGTGCCACCAGCAGAGATACGGTACGCAGGGGGGATCAGCCCCAGCATTTT. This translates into CATSRDTVRRGDQPQHF. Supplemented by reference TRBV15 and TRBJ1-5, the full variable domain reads DAMVIQNPRYQVTQFGKPVTLSCSQTLNHNVMYWYQQKSSQAPKLLFHYYDKDFNNEADTPDNFQSRRPNTSFCFLDIRSPGLGDTAMYLCATSRDTVRRGDQPQHFGDGTRLSIL.

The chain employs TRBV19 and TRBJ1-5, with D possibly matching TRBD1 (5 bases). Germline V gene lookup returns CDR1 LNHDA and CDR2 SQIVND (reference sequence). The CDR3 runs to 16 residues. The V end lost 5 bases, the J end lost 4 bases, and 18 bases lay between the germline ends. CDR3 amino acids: CASSLRTRGVNQPQHF. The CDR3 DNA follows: TGTGCCAGTAGTCTCCGTACTCGGGGGGTAAATCAGCCCCAGCATTTT.

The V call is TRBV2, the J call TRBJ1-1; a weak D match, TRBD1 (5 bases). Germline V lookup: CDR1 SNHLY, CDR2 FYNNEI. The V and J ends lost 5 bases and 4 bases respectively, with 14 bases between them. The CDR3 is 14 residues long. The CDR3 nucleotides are TGTGCCAGCAGTATTTCCAGGGCAGGCACTGAAGCTTTCTTT. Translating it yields CASSISRAGTEAFF.

The CDR3: CASSLMLAGGTGELFF. The DNA of the CDR3 is TGCGCCAGCAGCTTAATGCTAGCGGGAGGCACCGGGGAGCTGTTTTTT. The chain employs TRBV5-1 and TRBJ2-2, with 11 bases fitting TRBD2. The CDR3 covers 16 residues. Trimming took 2 bases from V and 4 from J; bases not matched to a gene: 4. CDR1 is SGHRS and CDR2 is YFSETQ in the germline V gene.

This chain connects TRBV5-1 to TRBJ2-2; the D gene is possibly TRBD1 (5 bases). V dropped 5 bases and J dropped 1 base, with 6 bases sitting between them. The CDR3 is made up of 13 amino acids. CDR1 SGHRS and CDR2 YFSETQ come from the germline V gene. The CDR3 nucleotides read TGCGCCAGCAGTAGGGGGAACACCGGGGAGCTGTTTTTT. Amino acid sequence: CASSRGNTGELFF.

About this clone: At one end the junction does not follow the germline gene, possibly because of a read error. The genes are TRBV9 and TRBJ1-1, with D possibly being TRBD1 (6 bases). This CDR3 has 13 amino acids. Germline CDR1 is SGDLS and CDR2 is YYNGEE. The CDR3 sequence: CASSLTGNTGAFF. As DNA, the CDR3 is TGTGCCAGCAGCCTCACAGGGAACACTGGAGCTTTCTTT. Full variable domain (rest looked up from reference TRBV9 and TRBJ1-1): DSGVTQTPKHLITATGQRVTLRCSPRSGDLSVYWYQQSLDQGLQFLIQYYNGEERAKGNILERFSAQQFPDLHSELNLSSLELGDSALYFCASSLTGNTGAFFGQGTRLTVV.

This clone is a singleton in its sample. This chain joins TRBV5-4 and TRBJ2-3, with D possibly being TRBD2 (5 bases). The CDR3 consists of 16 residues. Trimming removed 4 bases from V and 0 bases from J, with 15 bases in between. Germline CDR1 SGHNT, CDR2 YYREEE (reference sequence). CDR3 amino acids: CASSPRSAASTDTQYF. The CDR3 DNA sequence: TGTGCCAGCAGCCCCCGGTCAGCGGCTAGCACAGATACGCAGTATTTT.

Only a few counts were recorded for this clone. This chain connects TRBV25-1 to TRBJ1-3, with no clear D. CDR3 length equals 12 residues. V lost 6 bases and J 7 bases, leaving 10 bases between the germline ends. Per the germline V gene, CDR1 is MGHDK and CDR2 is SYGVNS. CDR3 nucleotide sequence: TGTGCCAGCAGCGACATGATTAACACCATATATTTT. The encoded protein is CASSDMINTIYF.